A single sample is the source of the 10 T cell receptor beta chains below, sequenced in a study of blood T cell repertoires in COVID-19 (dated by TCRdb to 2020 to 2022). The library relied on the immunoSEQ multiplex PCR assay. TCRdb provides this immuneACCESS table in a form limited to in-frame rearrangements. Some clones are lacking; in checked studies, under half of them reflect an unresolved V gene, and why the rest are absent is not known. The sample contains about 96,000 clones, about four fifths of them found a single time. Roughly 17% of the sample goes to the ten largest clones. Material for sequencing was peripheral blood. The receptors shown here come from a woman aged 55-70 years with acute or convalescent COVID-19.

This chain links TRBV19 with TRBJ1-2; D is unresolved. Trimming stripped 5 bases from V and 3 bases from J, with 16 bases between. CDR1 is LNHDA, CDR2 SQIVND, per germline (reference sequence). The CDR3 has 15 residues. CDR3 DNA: TGTGCCAGTAGTTCCTTGACACCTCCAGACTATGGCTACACCTTC. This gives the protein CASSSLTPPDYGYTF. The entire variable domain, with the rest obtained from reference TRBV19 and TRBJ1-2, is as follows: DGGITQSPKYLFRKEGQNVTLSCEQNLNHDAMYWYRQDPGQGLRLIYYSQIVNDFQKGDIAEGYSVSREKKESFPLTVTSAQKNPTAFYLCASSSLTPPDYGYTFGSGTRLTVV.

The CDR3 region is CAWSQDSEQYF. DNA for the CDR3: TGTGCCTGGAGTCAGGACAGCGAGCAGTACTTC. This sequence joins TRBV30 and TRBJ2-7, with TRBD1 as a possible D gene (6 bases). The ends were cut back, 2 bases at V and 6 bases at J, with 8 bases in the middle. This CDR3 comprises 11 residues. Germline CDR1 and CDR2: GTSNPN and SVGIG (reference sequence).

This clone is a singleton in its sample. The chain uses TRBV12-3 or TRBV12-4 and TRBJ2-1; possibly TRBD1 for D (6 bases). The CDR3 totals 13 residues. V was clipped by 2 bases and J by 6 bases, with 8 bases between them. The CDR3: CASSLLGGNEQFF. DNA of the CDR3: TGTGCCAGCAGTTTACTAGGGGGCAATGAGCAGTTCTTC.

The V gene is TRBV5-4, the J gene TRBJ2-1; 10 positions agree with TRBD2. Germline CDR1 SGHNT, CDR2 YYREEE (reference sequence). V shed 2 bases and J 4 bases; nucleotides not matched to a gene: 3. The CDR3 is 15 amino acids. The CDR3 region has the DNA TGTGCCAGCAGCTTTACAGCGGGGGGGTACAATGAGCAGTTCTTC. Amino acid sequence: CASSFTAGGYNEQFF.

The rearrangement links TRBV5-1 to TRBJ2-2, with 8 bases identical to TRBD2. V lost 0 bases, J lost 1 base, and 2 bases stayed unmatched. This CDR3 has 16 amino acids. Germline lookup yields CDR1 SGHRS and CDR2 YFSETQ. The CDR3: CASSLVAGLNTGELFF. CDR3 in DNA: TGCGCCAGCAGCTTGGTAGCGGGGCTGAACACCGGGGAGCTGTTTTTT.

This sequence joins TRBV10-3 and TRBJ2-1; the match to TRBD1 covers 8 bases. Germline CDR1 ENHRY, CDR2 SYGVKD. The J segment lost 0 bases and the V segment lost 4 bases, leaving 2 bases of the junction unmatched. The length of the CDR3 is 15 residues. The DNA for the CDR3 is TGTGCCATCAGTGGTGACAGGGGCTCCTACAATGAGCAGTTCTTC. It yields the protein CAISGDRGSYNEQFF.

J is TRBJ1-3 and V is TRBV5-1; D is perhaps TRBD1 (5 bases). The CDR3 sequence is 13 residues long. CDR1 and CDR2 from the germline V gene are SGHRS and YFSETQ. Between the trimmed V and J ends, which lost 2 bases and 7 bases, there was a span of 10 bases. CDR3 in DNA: TGCGCCAGCAGCTTAGACAGTTATAACACCATATATTTT. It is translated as CASSLDSYNTIYF.

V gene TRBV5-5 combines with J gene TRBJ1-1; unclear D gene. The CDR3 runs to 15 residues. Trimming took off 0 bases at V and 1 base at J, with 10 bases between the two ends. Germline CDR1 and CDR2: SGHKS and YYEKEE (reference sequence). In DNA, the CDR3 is TGTGCCAGCAGCTTGGGGGGAGGGCGGAACACTGAAGCTTTCTTT. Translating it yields CASSLGGGRNTEAFF.

The CDR3: CSVGGRSTDTQYF. Here the CDR3 DNA reads TGCAGCGTTGGGGGCAGATCCACAGATACGCAGTATTTT. The chain is built from TRBV29-1 and TRBJ2-3, with D possibly matching TRBD1 (5 bases). Looked up from germline, CDR1 is SQVTM and CDR2 is ANQGSEA. CDR3 size: 13 residues. V gave up 4 bases and J gave up 2 bases, with 10 bases separating them.

The CDR3 DNA follows: TGTGCCAGCAGCGTGGGGACTAGCGGGGGCCGAAACACCGGGGAGCTGTTTTTT. Translated, it gives CASSVGTSGGRNTGELFF. The chain uses TRBV9 and TRBJ2-2; TRBD2 aligns across 14 bases. This CDR3 contains 18 residues. Germline loops: CDR1 SGDLS, CDR2 YYNGEE. V dropped 2 bases and J dropped 2; count of bases not matched to a gene: 5.